This T cell receptor (beta chain) was obtained from a study of response to subunit inactivated influenza vaccine. Study findings and constraints: After each seasonal influenza vaccination, few new T cells are recruited, the authors suggested.

TCRdb re-analysed the RT-PCR reads in MiXCR, keeping a single row per CDR3 protein. The data show 800,000 to 1,000,000 distinct CDR3 sequences, approximately 21% seen once. This clonotype occurred a few times. Its matching antigen is unknown. CDR1 is MNHNS, CDR2 SASEGT, per germline. The CDR3 has 13 amino acids. Trimming shortened V by 5 bases and J by 2 bases, and 7 bases separated the two germline ends. The chain uses TRBV6-1 and TRBJ1-5; D is unclear. This TCR came from a middle-aged man who received an inactivated influenza vaccine. Sample: PBMCs from blood, taken more than 4 days after vaccination. CDR3 sequence reads: CASSPNGNQPQHF. CDR3 DNA sequence: TGTGCCAGCAGTCCTAATGGCAATCAGCCCCAGCATTTT.